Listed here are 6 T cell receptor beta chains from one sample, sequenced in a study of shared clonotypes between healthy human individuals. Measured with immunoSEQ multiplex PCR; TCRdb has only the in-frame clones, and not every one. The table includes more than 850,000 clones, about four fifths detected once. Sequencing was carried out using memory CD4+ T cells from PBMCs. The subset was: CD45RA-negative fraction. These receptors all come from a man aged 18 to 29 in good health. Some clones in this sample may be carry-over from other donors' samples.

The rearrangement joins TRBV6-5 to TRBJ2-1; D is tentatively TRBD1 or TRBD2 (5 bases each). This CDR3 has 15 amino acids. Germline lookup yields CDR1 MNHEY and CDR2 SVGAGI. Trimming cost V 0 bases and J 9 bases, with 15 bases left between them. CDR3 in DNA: TGTGCCAGCAGTTACTCGGGGACCATAAGGGGTGAGCAGTTCTTC. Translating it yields CASSYSGTIRGEQFF.

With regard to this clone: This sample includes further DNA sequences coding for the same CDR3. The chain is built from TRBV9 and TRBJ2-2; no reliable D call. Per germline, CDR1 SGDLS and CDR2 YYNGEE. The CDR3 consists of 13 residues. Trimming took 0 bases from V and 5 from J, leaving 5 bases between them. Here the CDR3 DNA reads TGTGCCAGCAGCGTAGCGTTAACCGGGGAGCTGTTTTTT. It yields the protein CASSVALTGELFF. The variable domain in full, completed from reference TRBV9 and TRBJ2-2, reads DSGVTQTPKHLITATGQRVTLRCSPRSGDLSVYWYQQSLDQGLQFLIQYYNGEERAKGNILERFSAQQFPDLHSELNLSSLELGDSALYFCASSVALTGELFFGEGSRLTVL.

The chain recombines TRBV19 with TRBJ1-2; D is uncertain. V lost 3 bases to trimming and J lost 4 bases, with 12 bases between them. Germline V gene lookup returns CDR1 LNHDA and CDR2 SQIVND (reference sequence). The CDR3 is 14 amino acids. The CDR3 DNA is TGTGCCAGTAGTATGTATCCGGCGGCCTATGGCTACACCTTC. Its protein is CASSMYPAAYGYTF.

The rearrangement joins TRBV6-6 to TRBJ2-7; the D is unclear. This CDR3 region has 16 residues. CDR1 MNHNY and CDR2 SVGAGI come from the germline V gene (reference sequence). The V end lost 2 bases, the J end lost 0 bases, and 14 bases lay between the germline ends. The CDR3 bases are TGTGCCAGCAGTTACGACCGCGTAGCCTCCTCCTACGAGCAGTACTTC. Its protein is CASSYDRVASSYEQYF.

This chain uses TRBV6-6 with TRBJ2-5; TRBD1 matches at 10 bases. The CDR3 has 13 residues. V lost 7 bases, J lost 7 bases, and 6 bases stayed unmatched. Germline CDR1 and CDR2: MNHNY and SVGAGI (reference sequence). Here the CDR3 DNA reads TGTGCCAGCATCCGACAGGGGGCTGGGACCCAGTACTTC. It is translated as CASIRQGAGTQYF.

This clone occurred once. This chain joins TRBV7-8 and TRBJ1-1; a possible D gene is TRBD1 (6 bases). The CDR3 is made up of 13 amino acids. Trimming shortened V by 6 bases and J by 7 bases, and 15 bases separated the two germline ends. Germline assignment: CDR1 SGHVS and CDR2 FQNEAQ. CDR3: CASRTGNSNEAFF. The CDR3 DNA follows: TGTGCCAGCAGAACAGGGAATTCCAATGAAGCTTTCTTT. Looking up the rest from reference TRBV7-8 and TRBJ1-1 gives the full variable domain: GAGVSQSPRYKVAKRGQDVALRCDPISGHVSLFWYQQALGQGPEFLTYFQNEAQLDKSGLPSDRFFAERPEGSVSTLKIQRTQQEDSAVYLCASRTGNSNEAFFGQGTRLTVV.